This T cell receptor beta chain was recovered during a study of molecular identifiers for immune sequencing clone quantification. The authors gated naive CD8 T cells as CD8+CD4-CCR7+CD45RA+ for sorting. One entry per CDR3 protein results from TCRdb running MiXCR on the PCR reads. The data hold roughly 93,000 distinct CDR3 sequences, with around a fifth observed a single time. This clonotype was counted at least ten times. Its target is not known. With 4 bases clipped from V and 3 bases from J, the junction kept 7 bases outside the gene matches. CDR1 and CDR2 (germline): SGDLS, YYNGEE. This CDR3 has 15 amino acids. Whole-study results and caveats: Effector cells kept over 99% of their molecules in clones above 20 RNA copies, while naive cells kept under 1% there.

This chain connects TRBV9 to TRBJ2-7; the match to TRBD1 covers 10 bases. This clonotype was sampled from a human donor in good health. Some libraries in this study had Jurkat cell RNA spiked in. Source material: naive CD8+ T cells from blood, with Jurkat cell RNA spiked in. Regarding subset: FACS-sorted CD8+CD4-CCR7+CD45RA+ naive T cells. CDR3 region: CASSYRDRGIYEQYF. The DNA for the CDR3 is TGTGCCAGCAGCTACCGGGACAGGGGTATCTACGAGCAGTACTTC.